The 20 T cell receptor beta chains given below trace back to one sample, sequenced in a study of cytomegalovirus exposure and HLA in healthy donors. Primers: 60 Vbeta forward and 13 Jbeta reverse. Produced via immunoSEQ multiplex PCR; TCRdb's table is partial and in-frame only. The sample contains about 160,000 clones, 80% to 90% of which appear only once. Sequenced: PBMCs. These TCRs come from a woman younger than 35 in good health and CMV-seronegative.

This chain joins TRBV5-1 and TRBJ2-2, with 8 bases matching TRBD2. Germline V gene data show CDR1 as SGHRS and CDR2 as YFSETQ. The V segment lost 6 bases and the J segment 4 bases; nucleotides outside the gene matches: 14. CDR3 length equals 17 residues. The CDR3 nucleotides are TGCGCCAGCAACCCACACTCCGGGAGCGGGAGCACCGGGGAGCTGTTTTTT. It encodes CASNPHSGSGSTGELFF. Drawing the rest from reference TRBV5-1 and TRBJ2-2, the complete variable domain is KAGVTQTPRYLIKTRGQQVTLSCSPISGHRSVSWYQQTPGQGLQFLFEYFSETQRNKGNFPGRFSGRQFSNSRSEMNVSTLELGDSALYLCASNPHSGSGSTGELFFGEGSRLTVL.

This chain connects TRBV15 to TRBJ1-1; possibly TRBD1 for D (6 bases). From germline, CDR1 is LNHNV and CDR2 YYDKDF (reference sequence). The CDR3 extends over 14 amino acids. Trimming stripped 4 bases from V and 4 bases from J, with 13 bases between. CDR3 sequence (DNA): TGTGCCACCAGCAAGTCAGGGGCCCTCACTGAAGCTTTCTTT. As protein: CATSKSGALTEAFF.

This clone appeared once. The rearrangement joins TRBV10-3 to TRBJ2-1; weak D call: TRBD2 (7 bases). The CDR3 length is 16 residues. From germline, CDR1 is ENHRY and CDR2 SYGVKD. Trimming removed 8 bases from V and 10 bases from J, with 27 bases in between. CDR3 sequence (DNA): TGTGCCATCGGGGGGGCAGGCCGTGGGGGGGAAGGGGAGCAGTTCTTC. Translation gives CAIGGAGRGGEGEQFF.

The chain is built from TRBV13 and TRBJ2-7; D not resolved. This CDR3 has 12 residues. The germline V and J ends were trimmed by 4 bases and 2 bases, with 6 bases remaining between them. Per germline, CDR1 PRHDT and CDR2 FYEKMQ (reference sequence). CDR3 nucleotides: TGTGCCAGCAGCTCTAGAGCCTACGAGCAGTACTTC. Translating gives CASSSRAYEQYF.

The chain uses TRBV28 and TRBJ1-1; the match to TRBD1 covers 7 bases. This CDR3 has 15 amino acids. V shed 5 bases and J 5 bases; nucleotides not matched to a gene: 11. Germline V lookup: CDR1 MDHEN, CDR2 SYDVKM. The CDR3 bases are TGTGCCAGCAGTACCGTCCAGGGGGGCGCAACTGAAGCTTTCTTT. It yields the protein CASSTVQGGATEAFF.

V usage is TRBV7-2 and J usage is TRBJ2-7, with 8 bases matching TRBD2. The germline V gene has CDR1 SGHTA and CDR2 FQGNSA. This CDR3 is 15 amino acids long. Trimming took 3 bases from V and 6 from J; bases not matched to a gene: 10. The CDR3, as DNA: TGTGCCAGCAGCTTTGGGACTAGTTTGCCCCGCGAGCAGTACTTC. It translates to CASSFGTSLPREQYF.

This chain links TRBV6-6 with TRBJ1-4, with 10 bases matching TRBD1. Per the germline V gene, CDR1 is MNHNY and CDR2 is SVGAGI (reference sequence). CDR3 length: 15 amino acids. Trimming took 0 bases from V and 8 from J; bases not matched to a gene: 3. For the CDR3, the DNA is TGTGCCAGCAGTTACTCAGGACAGGGGGGAGAAAAACTGTTTTTT. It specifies CASSYSGQGGEKLFF.

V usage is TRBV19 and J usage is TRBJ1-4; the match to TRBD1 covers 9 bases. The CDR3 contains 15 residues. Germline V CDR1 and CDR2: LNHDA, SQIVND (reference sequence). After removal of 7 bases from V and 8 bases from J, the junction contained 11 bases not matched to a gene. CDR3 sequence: CASKDRGYGLEKLFF. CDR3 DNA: TGTGCCAGTAAGGACAGGGGTTATGGCCTCGAAAAACTGTTTTTT. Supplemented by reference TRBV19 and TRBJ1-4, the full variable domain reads DGGITQSPKYLFRKEGQNVTLSCEQNLNHDAMYWYRQDPGQGLRLIYYSQIVNDFQKGDIAEGYSVSREKKESFPLTVTSAQKNPTAFYLCASKDRGYGLEKLFFGSGTQLSVL.

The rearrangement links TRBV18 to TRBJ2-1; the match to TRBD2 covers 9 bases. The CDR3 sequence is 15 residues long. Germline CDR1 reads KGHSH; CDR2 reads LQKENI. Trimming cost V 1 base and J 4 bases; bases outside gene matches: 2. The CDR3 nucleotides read TGTGCCAGCTCACCACTCCTAGCGGGATACAATGAGCAGTTCTTC. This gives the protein CASSPLLAGYNEQFF.

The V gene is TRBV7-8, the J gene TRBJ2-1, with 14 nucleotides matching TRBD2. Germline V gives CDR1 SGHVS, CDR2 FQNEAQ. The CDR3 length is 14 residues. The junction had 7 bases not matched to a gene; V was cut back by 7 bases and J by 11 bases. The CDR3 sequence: CASTGGLAGGKQFF. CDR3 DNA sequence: TGTGCCAGCACGGGCGGACTAGCGGGAGGAAAGCAGTTCTTC.

In DNA form, the CDR3 reads TGTGCCAGCAGCCAAATACTAGCGGGAGGTCGTGAGCAGTACTTC. It translates to CASSQILAGGREQYF. This sequence joins TRBV28 and TRBJ2-7; 12 nucleotides line up with TRBD2. The V and J ends lost 6 bases and 7 bases, in that order; junction bases with no gene match: 10. Germline CDR1 is MDHEN and CDR2 is SYDVKM. The CDR3 runs 15 residues.

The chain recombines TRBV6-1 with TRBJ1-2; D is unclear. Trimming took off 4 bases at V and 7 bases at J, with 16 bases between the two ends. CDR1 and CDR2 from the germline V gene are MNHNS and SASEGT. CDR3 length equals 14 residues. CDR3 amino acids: CASSVVGGGLGYTF. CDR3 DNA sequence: TGTGCCAGCAGTGTGGTGGGCGGAGGACTTGGCTACACCTTC.

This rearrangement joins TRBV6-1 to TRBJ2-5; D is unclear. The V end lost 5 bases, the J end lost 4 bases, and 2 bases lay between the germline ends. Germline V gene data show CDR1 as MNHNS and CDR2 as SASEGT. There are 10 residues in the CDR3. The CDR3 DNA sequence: TGTGCCAGCAGTCGAGAGACCCAGTACTTC. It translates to CASSRETQYF.

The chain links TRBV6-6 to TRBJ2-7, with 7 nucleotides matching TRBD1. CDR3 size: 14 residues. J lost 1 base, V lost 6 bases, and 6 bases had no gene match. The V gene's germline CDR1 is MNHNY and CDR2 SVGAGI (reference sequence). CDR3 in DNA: TGTGCCAGCAGGTCGCAGGGACAGTCCTACGAGCAGTACTTC. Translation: CASRSQGQSYEQYF.

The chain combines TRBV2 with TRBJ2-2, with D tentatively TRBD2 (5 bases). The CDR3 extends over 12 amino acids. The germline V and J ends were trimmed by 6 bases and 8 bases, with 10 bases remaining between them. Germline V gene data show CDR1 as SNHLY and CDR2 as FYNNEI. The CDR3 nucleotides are TGTGCCAGCAGCTCACTAGGGGGGGAGCTGTTTTTT. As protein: CASSSLGGELFF.

CDR3 loop: CASSVGQGYYGYTF. Here the CDR3 DNA reads TGTGCCAGCAGCGTGGGACAGGGGTACTATGGCTACACCTTC. The V and J genes are TRBV9 and TRBJ1-2; TRBD1 agrees at 10 bases. J gave up 3 bases and V 2 bases, and 1 base lay outside the gene matches. The CDR3 contains 14 residues. The V gene's germline CDR1 is SGDLS and CDR2 YYNGEE.

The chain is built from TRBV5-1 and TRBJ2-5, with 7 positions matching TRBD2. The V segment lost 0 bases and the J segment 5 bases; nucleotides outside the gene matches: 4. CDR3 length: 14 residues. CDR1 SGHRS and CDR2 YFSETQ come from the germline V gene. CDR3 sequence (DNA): TGCGCCAGCAGCTTGGGACTAGCCTCTGAGACCCAGTACTTC. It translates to CASSLGLASETQYF.

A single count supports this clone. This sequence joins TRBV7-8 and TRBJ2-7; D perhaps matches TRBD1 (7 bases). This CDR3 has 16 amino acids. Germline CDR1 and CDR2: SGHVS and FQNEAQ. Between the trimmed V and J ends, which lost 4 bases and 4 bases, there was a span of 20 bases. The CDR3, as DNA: TGTGCCAGCAGCTCCGGCGGGGCAGGGGGTCTGTACGAGCAGTACTTC. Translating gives CASSSGGAGGLYEQYF.

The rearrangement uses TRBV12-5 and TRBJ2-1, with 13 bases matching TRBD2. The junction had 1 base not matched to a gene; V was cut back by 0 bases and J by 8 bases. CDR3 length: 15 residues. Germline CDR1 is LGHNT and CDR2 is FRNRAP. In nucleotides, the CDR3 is TGTGCTAGTGGTTTGGTACTAGCGGGAGGGGATGAGCAGTTCTTC. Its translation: CASGLVLAGGDEQFF.

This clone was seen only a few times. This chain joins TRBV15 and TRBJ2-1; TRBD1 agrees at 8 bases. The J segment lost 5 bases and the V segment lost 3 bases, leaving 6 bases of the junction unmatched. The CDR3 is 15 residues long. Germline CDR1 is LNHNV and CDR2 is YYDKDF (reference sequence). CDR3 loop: CATSSRTGSNNEQFF. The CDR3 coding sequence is TGTGCCACCAGCAGCCGGACAGGGTCGAACAATGAGCAGTTCTTC.